A selection of T cell receptor beta chains follows, all from one sample in a study of blood T cell repertoires in COVID-19. Measured with immunoSEQ multiplex PCR; TCRdb has only the in-frame clones, and not every one. The table lists approximately 250,000 clones, 80% to 90% of them singletons. The sequencing input was peripheral blood. These TCRs come from a woman between 40 and 50 years old who had recovered from COVID-19. Both conserved end residues are part of each CDR3. A D gene is named only where the DNA matches it firmly. A clone size is listed for some rows: how often the clone was seen (once, few, many), or a class if it is expanded.

clone size	D gene	V gene	J gene	CDR3 length	CDR3 protein	CDR3 DNA
-	-	TRBV28	TRBJ1-4	14	CASSLGQGGEKLFF	TGTGCCAGCAGTTTAGGCCAGGGAGGTGAAAAACTGTTTTTT
-	-	TRBV25-1	TRBJ1-5	15	CASSETGRGNQPQHF	TGTGCCAGCAGTGAAACAGGGAGAGGCAATCAGCCCCAGCATTTT
-	TRBD1	TRBV5-1	TRBJ1-6	15	CASSLIDRDDSPLHF	TGCGCCAGCAGCTTGATTGACAGGGATGATTCACCCCTCCACTTT
once	-	TRBV28	TRBJ2-5	14	CASSSQARFETQYF	TGTGCCAGCAGTTCACAGGCCCGGTTCGAGACCCAGTACTTC
-	-	TRBV6-5	TRBJ1-1	15	CASSYSGLLNTEAFF	TGTGCCAGCAGTTACTCGGGACTGTTGAACACTGAAGCTTTCTTT
-	TRBD1	TRBV11-1	TRBJ2-3	14	CASSLTGPTDTQYF	TGTGCCAGCAGCCTGACAGGGCCCACAGATACGCAGTATTTT
-	-	TRBV6-4	TRBJ1-5	13	CASSATENQPQHF	TGTGCCAGCAGTGCGACAGAAAATCAGCCCCAGCATTTT
-	-	TRBV5-4	TRBJ2-7	15	CASSLSLGSAYEQYF	TGTGCCAGCAGCTTGTCCCTAGGATCGGCCTACGAGCAGTACTTC
-	-	TRBV7-9	TRBJ1-3	14	CASSRSGTGNTIYF	TGTGCCAGCAGCCGATCAGGGACTGGAAACACCATATATTTT
-	-	TRBV2	TRBJ1-6	14	CASRGGRNNSPLHF	TGTGCCAGCAGGGGAGGAAGGAATAATTCACCCCTCCACTTT
-	TRBD2	TRBV7-2	TRBJ2-1	17	CASSLLAGVSSYNEQFF	TGTGCCAGCAGCCTTCTAGCGGGGGTGAGCTCCTACAATGAGCAGTTCTTC
-	TRBD1	TRBV6-6	TRBJ1-5	16	CASSYFTGGGDQPQHF	TGTGCCAGCAGTTATTTTACAGGGGGCGGCGATCAGCCCCAGCATTTT
once	TRBD2	TRBV18	TRBJ2-3	17	CASSPISGGLSTDTQYF	TGTGCCAGCTCACCAATTAGCGGGGGGCTTAGCACAGATACGCAGTATTTT
-	-	TRBV27	TRBJ1-1	17	CASSLSLLTGTPTEAFF	TGTGCCAGCAGTTTAAGCCTCCTCACAGGAACTCCCACTGAAGCTTTCTTT
-	TRBD1	TRBV6-1	TRBJ2-7	13	CASSDNRGHEQYF	TGTGCCAGCAGTGACAACAGGGGGCACGAGCAGTACTTC
-	TRBD2	TRBV5-1	TRBJ2-5	13	CASSRERGETQYF	TGCGCCAGCAGCCGAGAGCGGGGGGAGACCCAGTACTTC
-	TRBD1	TRBV11-3	TRBJ1-1	14	CATRIQGSNTEAFF	TGTGCCACCCGGATACAGGGGTCGAACACTGAAGCTTTCTTT
-	-	TRBV6-6	TRBJ1-1	14	CASSPSGGNTEAFF	TGTGCCAGCAGCCCCTCGGGTGGGAACACTGAAGCTTTCTTT
-	-	TRBV4-2	TRBJ2-1	13	CASSPEQDNEQFF	TGTGCCAGCAGCCCTGAACAGGACAATGAGCAGTTCTTC
once	TRBD2	TRBV5-4	TRBJ2-3	16	CASSTATSGATDTQYF	TGTGCCAGCAGCACCGCGACTAGCGGGGCCACAGATACGCAGTATTTT
-	-	TRBV19	TRBJ2-3	15	CASTAFAGSTDTQYF	TGTGCCAGTACGGCCTTCGCGGGGAGCACAGATACGCAGTATTTT
-	-	TRBV7-9	TRBJ1-2	14	CASSRSKVADGYTF	TGTGCCAGCAGCCGAAGTAAGGTAGCTGATGGCTACACCTTC
-	TRBD2	TRBV28	TRBJ2-3	17	CASRAGTSGGLHHTQYF	TGTGCCAGCAGGGCAGGGACTAGCGGGGGGCTGCACCATACGCAGTATTTT
-	-	TRBV6-5	TRBJ2-7	13	CASSPTGPYEQYF	TGTGCCAGCAGCCCCACAGGGCCCTACGAGCAGTACTTC
-	-	TRBV29-1	TRBJ2-3	13	CSVEPVGADTQYF	TGCAGCGTTGAGCCCGTGGGGGCCGATACGCAGTATTTT
once	-	TRBV7-2	TRBJ2-5	14	CASSGRDGGETQYF	TGTGCCAGCAGCGGAAGAGACGGGGGAGAGACCCAGTACTTC
-	-	TRBV30	TRBJ2-5	13	CAWSVRGLETQYF	TGTGCCTGGAGTGTTAGGGGATTGGAGACCCAGTACTTC
-	-	TRBV19	TRBJ2-3	14	CASSIGVGEYTQYF	TGTGCCAGTAGTATAGGAGTCGGTGAATATACGCAGTATTTT
-	-	TRBV24-1	TRBJ1-4	16	CATSVRSIPTNEKLFF	TGTGCCACCAGTGTTCGTAGCATACCAACTAATGAAAAACTGTTTTTT
-	TRBD1	TRBV6-5	TRBJ1-1	12	CASSYRDREAFF	TGTGCCAGCAGTTACAGGGACAGAGAAGCTTTCTTT
-	TRBD1	TRBV7-9	TRBJ2-4	15	CASSLAQGAINIQYF	TGTGCCAGCAGCTTAGCCCAGGGGGCGATTAACATTCAGTACTTC
-	-	TRBV6-6	TRBJ1-1	15	CASTPPGGGLLEAFF	TGTGCCAGCACTCCACCCGGGGGTGGCCTCCTTGAAGCTTTCTTT
-	TRBD2	TRBV4-1	TRBJ2-7	19	CASSQASFGTSGNNYEQYF	TGCGCCAGCAGCCAAGCCTCGTTTGGGACTAGCGGGAATAACTACGAGCAGTACTTC
once	-	TRBV28	TRBJ2-1	15	CASSLPQSSYNEQFF	TGTGCCAGCAGTTTACCACAAAGCTCCTACAATGAGCAGTTCTTC
-	TRBD1	TRBV6-5	TRBJ1-1	11	CASSGTGEAFF	TGTGCCAGCAGCGGGACAGGTGAAGCTTTCTTT
-	-	TRBV2	TRBJ1-5	14	CASTLSSMSQPQHF	TGTGCCAGCACCCTGTCCAGTATGTCTCAGCCCCAGCATTTT
-	-	TRBV19	TRBJ1-2	13	CASSMIGRDGYTF	TGTGCCAGTAGTATGATTGGGAGGGATGGCTACACCTTC
-	-	TRBV14	TRBJ1-1	15	CASSQVGGSFTEAFF	TGTGCCAGCAGCCAAGTAGGGGGATCCTTCACTGAAGCTTTCTTT
few	-	TRBV19	TRBJ1-1	13	CASSMTGNTEAFF	TGTGCCAGTAGTATGACAGGGAACACTGAAGCTTTCTTT
-	TRBD2	TRBV5-1	TRBJ2-3	15	CASRSRGDSTDTQYF	TGCGCCAGCAGATCTCGGGGGGATAGCACAGATACGCAGTATTTT
few	-	TRBV18	TRBJ1-5	13	CASSPGGDQPQHF	TGTGCCAGCTCACCGGGCGGGGATCAGCCCCAGCATTTT
-	-	TRBV6-4	TRBJ2-3	12	CASSERGDTQYF	TGTGCCAGCAGTGAGAGGGGGGATACGCAGTATTTT
once	-	TRBV7-9	TRBJ1-1	14	CASSAQGSNTEAFF	TGTGCCAGCAGCGCTCAGGGTTCGAACACTGAAGCTTTCTTT
few	TRBD2	TRBV9	TRBJ2-1	15	CASSGSGGASNEQFF	TGTGCCAGCAGCGGTAGCGGGGGGGCTTCCAATGAGCAGTTCTTC
-	-	TRBV11-3	TRBJ2-5	13	CASSSTNEETQYF	TGTGCCAGCAGCTCCACTAACGAAGAGACCCAGTACTTC
-	TRBD1	TRBV7-6	TRBJ1-5	16	CASSLGTGDLNQPQHF	TGTGCCAGCAGCTTAGGCACAGGGGACCTCAATCAGCCCCAGCATTTT
-	TRBD1	TRBV5-6	TRBJ1-3	15	CASSFPGGGGNTIYF	TGTGCCAGCAGCTTTCCAGGGGGCGGTGGAAACACCATATATTTT
once	-	TRBV9	TRBJ1-2	12	CASSPGDYGYTF	TGTGCCAGCAGCCCGGGGGACTATGGCTACACCTTC
-	-	TRBV3-1/TRBV3-2	TRBJ2-1	18	CASSRSELREAEGYEQFF	TGTGCCAGCAGCCGATCCGAACTAAGGGAGGCAGAGGGTTATGAGCAGTTCTTC
-	-	TRBV28	TRBJ2-3	16	CASSMLGVIMADTQYF	TGTGCCAGCAGCATGCTCGGAGTTATCATGGCAGATACGCAGTATTTT
-	TRBD1	TRBV6-5	TRBJ1-2	15	CASRDRVLFPDGYTF	TGTGCCAGCCGGGACAGGGTGTTATTCCCCGATGGCTACACCTTC
-	TRBD1	TRBV10-3	TRBJ1-2	16	CAISESRGQANYGYTF	TGTGCCATCAGTGAGTCACGGGGACAGGCCAACTATGGCTACACCTTC
-	-	TRBV29-1	TRBJ1-2	12	CSVVGRFYGYTF	TGCAGCGTTGTTGGTAGATTCTATGGCTACACCTTC
once	-	TRBV28	TRBJ2-3	15	CASSSDSYLTDTQYF	TGTGCCAGCAGTTCAGACTCATACCTTACAGATACGCAGTATTTT
-	-	TRBV29-1	TRBJ1-2	13	CSVEPQGHYGYTF	TGCAGCGTTGAACCACAGGGCCACTATGGCTACACCTTC
-	TRBD1	TRBV5-1	TRBJ1-2	14	CASSLQGDNYGYTF	TGCGCCAGCAGCTTACAGGGGGATAACTATGGCTACACCTTC
-	TRBD1	TRBV30	TRBJ1-5	16	CAWSAPGTVFNQPQHF	TGTGCCTGGAGCGCACCAGGGACAGTTTTCAATCAGCCCCAGCATTTT
-	TRBD1	TRBV11-3	TRBJ2-5	14	CASSARTGDETQYF	TGTGCCAGCAGCGCCCGGACAGGGGACGAGACCCAGTACTTC
-	-	TRBV18	TRBJ1-1	13	CASSDTRGTEAFF	TGTGCCAGCTCAGACACCCGGGGGACTGAAGCTTTCTTT
-	-	TRBV6-5	TRBJ1-2	14	CASRMQGGGYGYTF	TGTGCCAGCAGGATGCAGGGTGGCGGCTATGGCTACACCTTC